This TCR beta chain came from a study of early T cells in non-severe SARS-CoV-2 infection. TCRdb used MiXCR to reprocess the 5' RACE reads, holding one entry per CDR3 protein. The sample yields about 60,000 distinct CDR3 sequences, about 13% seen once. This clonotype has ten or more counts. Trimming shortened V by 3 bases and J by 6 bases, and 12 bases separated the two germline ends. The CDR3 length is 13 residues. Germline V gene sequence: CDR1 SQVTM, CDR2 ANQGSEA. This chain links TRBV29-1 with TRBJ2-1; maybe TRBD1 (5 bases). The sequence came from an adult who was a healthcare worker with PCR-confirmed SARS-CoV-2 infection or an uninfected control (not recorded which). Sequencing was performed on whole blood. The CDR3 sequence: CSVEPLGANEQFF. CDR3 bases: TGCAGCGTTGAGCCCCTAGGGGCCAATGAGCAGTTCTTC.